This T cell receptor (beta chain) was recorded in a study of beta chain features in type 1 diabetes (dated by TCRdb to 2017 to 2018). About the investigation overall: Mean age, gender distribution, total cell number and subset yield did not differ between patients and healthy donors. A total of some 100,000,000 sorted cells were examined across all samples, and a strong correlation was observed between cell number per subset and RNA yield. In the study, recently diagnosed type 1 diabetes patients and matched healthy donors were compared on the TCRB repertoires of their sorted circulating CD4+ T cell subsets. Regulatory and stem cell-like memory subsets were obtained from only 8 patients and roughly 8 healthy donors, while naive and central memory subsets were obtained from all 30 or so donors.

Points the paper makes about the study in general: Because cDNA rather than genomic DNA was sequenced, highly expressing activated cells could have been over-represented, although no difference in activation and CD3 levels was found between groups. A moderate but significant shortening of TCRB CDR3 length was observed in type 1 diabetes patients in all four CD4+ subsets. At VDJ recombination sites, patients with type 1 diabetes made fewer insertions and deleted more nucleotides, a pattern implying thymic rearrangement abnormalities. Because the HLA sub-analyses included only small numbers of individuals, any influence of HLA type on TCRB rearrangement was left unresolved. The naive, central memory and regulatory TCRB repertoires appeared to resemble one another more closely among patients than among healthy donors. Shorter templates might have been favored by PCR, but patient and control samples were amplified and corrected together, so both groups would have been affected equally by any skew.

The entire isolated RNA was reverse transcribed using the High Capacity cDNA Reverse Transcription Kit, and thus expressed TCRB transcripts were sequenced. Deep immunoSEQ sequencing was applied to naive, central memory and regulatory T cell samples, giving an average of roughly 3.3 million total reads per sample. Sorted cells were lysed in RLT buffer, and RNA was extracted using DNase-treated RNeasy Micro or Mini kits according to cell number. Each cell subset was processed on its own to prevent cross-contamination, while patient and healthy donor samples were processed together. The immunoSEQ multiplex PCR was used to amplify TCRB sequences from cDNA, yielding 87-bp fragments that span the CDR3 region. Sequencing of the amplicons was done on the Illumina HiSeq platform. The authors processed their data as follows. Synthetic template baselines were used to correct PCR bias computationally, reads within Hamming distance 2 were collapsed together, and singletons that could not be merged were discarded. Reads were aligned to IMGT to assign V, D and J genes, CDR3 length, and insertions or deletions at six rearrangement sites. Within each subset, clonotype counts were normalized to the number of sorted cells before true diversity and Gini coefficients were calculated with the tcR R package. The overlap coefficient, calculated on TCRB nucleotide sequences, was used to quantify repertoire sharing. TCRdb took this table from immuneACCESS and kept in-frame rearrangements with V and J called. Such tables lack part of the clones; where checked against another copy, unresolved V genes explain under half of the gap, and the rest is unexplained. D and trimming come from the DNA, and the V and J calls and clone size come from that table. Across this sample there are 130,000 or so clones, with around 15% seen only once. The top ten constitute about 2.5% of the sample.

From each donor, a single peripheral blood sample of approximately 120 mL on average was drawn into heparinised tubes. Using a panel that included CD45RO, CCR7, CD25, CD127, CD95 and CD27, naive, central memory, regulatory and stem cell-like memory CD4+ T cells were sorted on a BD FACSAria II. A purity above 95% was achieved for all sorted populations. PBMCs were isolated immediately by Lymphoprep density gradient centrifugation and stained directly without culture. So that batch effects would be minimized, each experiment stained and sorted samples in pairs, pairing one healthy donor with one patient. For this chain, trimming is 6 bases at the V end and 10 bases at the J end, and the number of junction bases without a gene match is 11. CDR3 length: 15 amino acids, cysteine to phenylalanine. Only the CDR3 DNA is retained, 45 bases long and in frame from the first base. CDR1 is given as MGHDK and CDR2 as SYGVNS, both from the germline V gene.

Concerning this clone itself: There is no known antigen for this receptor. No base qualities exist here, and no much larger clone lies one base off it.

The TCR was taken from a man in his thirties or forties with type 1 diabetes. Recombination joined TRBV25-1 with TRBJ2-1, with 11 junctional bases fitting TRBD1. Sample: central memory CD4+ T cells from blood. The nucleotide sequence reads as follows: TGTGCCAGCAGGGAAACCCCGGGACAGGGGGACGAGCAGTTCTTC. The encoded protein is CASRETPGQGDEQFF.